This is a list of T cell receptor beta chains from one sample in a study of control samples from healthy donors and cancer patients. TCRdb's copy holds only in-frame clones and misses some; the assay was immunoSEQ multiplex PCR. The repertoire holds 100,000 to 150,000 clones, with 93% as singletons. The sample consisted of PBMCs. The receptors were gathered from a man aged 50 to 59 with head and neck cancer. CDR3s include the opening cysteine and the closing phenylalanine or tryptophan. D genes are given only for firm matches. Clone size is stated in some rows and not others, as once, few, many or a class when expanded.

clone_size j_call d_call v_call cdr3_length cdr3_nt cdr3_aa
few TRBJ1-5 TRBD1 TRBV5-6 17 TGTGCCAGCAGCAAAGTGGGGACAGACAGTAGCAATCAGCCCCAGCATTTT CASSKVGTDSSNQPQHF
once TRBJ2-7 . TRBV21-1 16 TGTGCCAGCAGCAAAGTCCCGACAGTGAGCTCCTACGAGCAGTACTTC CASSKVPTVSSYEQYF
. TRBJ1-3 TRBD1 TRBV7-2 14 TGTGCCAGCAGCTTACAAGGGGGCGGAAACACCATATATTTT CASSLQGGGNTIYF
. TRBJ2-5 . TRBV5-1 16 TGCGCCAGCAGCTTGCCGAGAGCGGGTGGCTCGGAGACCCAGTACTTC CASSLPRAGGSETQYF
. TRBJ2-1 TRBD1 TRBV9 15 TGTGCCAGCAGCGTGGGACAGAATTCCTTCAATGAGCAGTTCTTC CASSVGQNSFNEQFF
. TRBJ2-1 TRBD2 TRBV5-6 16 TGTGCCAGCAGCTTGGAGGGACTAGCCAAACAGAATGAGCAGTTCTTC CASSLEGLAKQNEQFF
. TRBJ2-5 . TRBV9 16 TGTGCCAGCAGCGCCGGTGGGGCAAGGGCCCGGGAGACCCAGTACTTC CASSAGGARARETQYF
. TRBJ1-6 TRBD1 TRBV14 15 TGTGCCAGCAGCCGACAGGGGACCTATAATTCACCCCTCCACTTT CASSRQGTYNSPLHF
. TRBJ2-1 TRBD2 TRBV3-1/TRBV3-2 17 TGTGCCAGCAGCCAGGCCGCCGGGACTAGCCGTTACAATGAGCAGTTCTTC CASSQAAGTSRYNEQFF
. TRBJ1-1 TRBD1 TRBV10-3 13 TGTGCCATCAGTGAGTCGGACAGGGTTGGGGCTTTCTTT CAISESDRVGAFF
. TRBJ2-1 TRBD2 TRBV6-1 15 TGTGCCAGCAGTGATCTAGCGGGGGGCCGGGGTGAGCAGTTCTTC CASSDLAGGRGEQFF
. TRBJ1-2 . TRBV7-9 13 TGTGCCAGCAGCTTAGGCTTAGCGGCTCTTGACACCTTC CASSLGLAALDTF
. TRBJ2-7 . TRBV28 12 TGTGCCAGCGAGGAGGGGGGGGAGCCGCAGTACTTC CASEEGGEPQYF
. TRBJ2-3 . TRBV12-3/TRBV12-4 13 TGTGCCAGCAGTTATCCTTCTGGGAGAACGCAGTATTTT CASSYPSGRTQYF
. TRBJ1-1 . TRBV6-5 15 TGTGCCAGCAGTTACTCGTCCTACTCGAGGACTGAAGCTTTCTTT CASSYSSYSRTEAFF
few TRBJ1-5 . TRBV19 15 TGTGCCAGTAGTAATATAGGGACAAGCAATCAGCCCCAGCATTTT CASSNIGTSNQPQHF
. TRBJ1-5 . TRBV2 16 TGTGCCAGCAGTGAAGGGGGAGTAGAAAGCAATCAGCCCCAGCATTTT CASSEGGVESNQPQHF
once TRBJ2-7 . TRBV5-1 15 TGCGCCAGCAGTTCATTACCGGGAAAATCCTACGAGCAGTACTTC CASSSLPGKSYEQYF
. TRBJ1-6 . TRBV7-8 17 TGTGCCAGCAGCTCGACAGGACCGAGCTCCTATAATTCACCCCTCCACTTT CASSSTGPSSYNSPLHF
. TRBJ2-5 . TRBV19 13 TGTGCCAGTAGCAACACTAGGGTGGAGACCCAGTACTTC CASSNTRVETQYF
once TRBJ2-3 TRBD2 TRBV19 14 TGTGCCAGTACTGGGACTACAACCACAGATACGCAGTATTTT CASTGTTTTDTQYF
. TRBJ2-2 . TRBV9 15 TGTGCCAGCAGCGTAGGCTTGGGTCGGGCCGGGGAGCTGTTTTTT CASSVGLGRAGELFF
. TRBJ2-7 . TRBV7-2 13 TGTGCCAGCAGCTTAGTGGAGAGGTACGAGCAGTACTTC CASSLVERYEQYF
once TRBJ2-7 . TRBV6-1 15 TGTGCCAGCAGTGAACTCGCAGGGAATTCCTACGAGCAGTACTTC CASSELAGNSYEQYF
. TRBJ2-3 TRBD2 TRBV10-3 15 TGTGCCATCAGTGAAAGCGGGGGGGCCGCAGATACGCAGTATTTT CAISESGGAADTQYF
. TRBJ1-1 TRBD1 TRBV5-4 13 TGTGCCAGCAGCCCGACAGGGGACACTGAAGCTTTCTTT CASSPTGDTEAFF
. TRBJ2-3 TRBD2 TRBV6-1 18 TGTGCCAGCAGTGAAGGAATAGCTAGCGGGGGACTTGCGGATACGCAGTATTTT CASSEGIASGGLADTQYF
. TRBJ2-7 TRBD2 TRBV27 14 TGTGCCAGCAGTCCCGGGACTACCTCCTACGAGCAGTACTTC CASSPGTTSYEQYF
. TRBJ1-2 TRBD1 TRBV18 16 TGTGCCAGCTCACCGACGACAGGGGAGGCGGCGGGGGGCTACACCTTC CASSPTTGEAAGGYTF
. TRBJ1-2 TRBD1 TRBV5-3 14 TGTGCCAGAAGCTTGGCAAGGGGGCTAGGTGGCTACACCTTC CARSLARGLGGYTF
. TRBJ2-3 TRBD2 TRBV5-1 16 TGCGCCAGCAGCTTGTTAGCGGGGGGACGCACAGATACGCAGTATTTT CASSLLAGGRTDTQYF
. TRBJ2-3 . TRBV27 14 TGTGCCAGCAGTTTACTTCAGAGCACAGATACGCAGTATTTT CASSLLQSTDTQYF
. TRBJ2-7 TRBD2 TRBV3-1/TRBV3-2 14 TGTGCCAGCAGCCAAGGGACTAGAGCCTATGGGCAGTACTTC CASSQGTRAYGQYF
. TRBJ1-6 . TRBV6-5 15 TGTGCCAGCAGTTCCAACCCAGGGGTTAATTCACCCCTCCACTTT CASSSNPGVNSPLHF
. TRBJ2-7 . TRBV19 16 TGTGCCAGTAGTATTCTCGAAAGTAGGGGATTTACGGAGCAGTACTTC CASSILESRGFTEQYF
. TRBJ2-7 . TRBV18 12 TGTGCCAGCTCACCAAGAAACTACGAGCAGTACTTC CASSPRNYEQYF